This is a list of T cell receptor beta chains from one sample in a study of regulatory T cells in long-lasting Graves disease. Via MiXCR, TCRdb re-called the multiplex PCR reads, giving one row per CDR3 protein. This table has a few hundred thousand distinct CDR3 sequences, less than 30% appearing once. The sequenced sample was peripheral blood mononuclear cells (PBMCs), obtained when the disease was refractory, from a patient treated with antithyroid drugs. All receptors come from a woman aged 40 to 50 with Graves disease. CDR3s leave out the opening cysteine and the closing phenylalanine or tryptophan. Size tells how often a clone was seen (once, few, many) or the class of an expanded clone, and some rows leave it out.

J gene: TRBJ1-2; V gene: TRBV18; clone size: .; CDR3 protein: ASSPLDTDYGYT
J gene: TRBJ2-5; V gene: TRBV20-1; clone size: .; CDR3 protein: SARDLQRLADQETQY
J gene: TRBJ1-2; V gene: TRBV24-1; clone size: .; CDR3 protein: ATSEGPLDYGYT
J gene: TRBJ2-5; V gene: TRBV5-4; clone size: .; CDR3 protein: ASSASTSSQETQY
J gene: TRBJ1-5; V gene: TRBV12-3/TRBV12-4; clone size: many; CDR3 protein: ASSFGSGTQQPQH
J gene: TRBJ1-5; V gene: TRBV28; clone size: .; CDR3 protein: ASSGTGANVGNQPQH
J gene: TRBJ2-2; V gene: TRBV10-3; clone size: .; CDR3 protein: AISETDRGRNTGELF
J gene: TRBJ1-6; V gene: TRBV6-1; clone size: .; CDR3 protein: ASIKQGFRHNSPLH
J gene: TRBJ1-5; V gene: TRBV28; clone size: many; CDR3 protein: ASSSSAAGGSNQPQH
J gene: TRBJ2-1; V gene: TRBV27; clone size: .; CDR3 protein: ASSLFPHYNEQF
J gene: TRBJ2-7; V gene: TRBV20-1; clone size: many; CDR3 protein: SAREGRGRSEQY
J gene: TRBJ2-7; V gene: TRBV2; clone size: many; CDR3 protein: ASRLAVDYEQY
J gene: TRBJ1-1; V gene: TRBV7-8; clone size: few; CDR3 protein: ASLPSGSSNTEAF
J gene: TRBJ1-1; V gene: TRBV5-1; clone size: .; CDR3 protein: ASSLAYSGGPNTEAF
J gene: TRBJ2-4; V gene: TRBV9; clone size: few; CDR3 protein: ASSVALAGAKNIQY
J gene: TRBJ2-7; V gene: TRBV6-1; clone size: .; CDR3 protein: ASSKTTPTYEQY
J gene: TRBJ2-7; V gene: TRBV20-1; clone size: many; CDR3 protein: SARYTGYEQY
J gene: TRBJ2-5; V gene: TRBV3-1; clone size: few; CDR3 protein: ASSQDGTGESQY
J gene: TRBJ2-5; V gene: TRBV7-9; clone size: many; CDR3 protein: ASSLVSSQETQY
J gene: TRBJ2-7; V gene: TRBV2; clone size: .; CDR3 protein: ASSPLTSGRPPEQY
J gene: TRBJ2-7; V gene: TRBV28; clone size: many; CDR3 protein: ASSFGGLAGDVL
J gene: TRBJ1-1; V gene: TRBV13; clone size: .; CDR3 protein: ASSFTSNTEAF
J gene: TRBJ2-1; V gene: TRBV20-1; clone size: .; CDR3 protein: SAQTSGSFNEQF
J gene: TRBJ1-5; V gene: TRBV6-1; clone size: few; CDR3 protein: ASMDYSNQPQH
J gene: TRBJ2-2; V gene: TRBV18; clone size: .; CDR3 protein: ASSREIGELF
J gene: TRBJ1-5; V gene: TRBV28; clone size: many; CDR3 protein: ASSLVLSRDQPQH
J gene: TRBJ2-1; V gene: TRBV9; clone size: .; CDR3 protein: ASRGARSNEQF
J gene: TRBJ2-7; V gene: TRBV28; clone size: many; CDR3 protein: ASTHEARYEQY
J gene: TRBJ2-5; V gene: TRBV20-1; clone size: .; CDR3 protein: SARKSKRGETQY
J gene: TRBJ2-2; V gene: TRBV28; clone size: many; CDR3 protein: ASRKERVNTGELF
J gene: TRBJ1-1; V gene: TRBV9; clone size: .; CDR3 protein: ASSVGWDRGTEAF
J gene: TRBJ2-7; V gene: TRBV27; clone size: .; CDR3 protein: ASSLSGQVIVYEQY
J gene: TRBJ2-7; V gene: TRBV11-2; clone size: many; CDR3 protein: ASSLLLMGPEQY
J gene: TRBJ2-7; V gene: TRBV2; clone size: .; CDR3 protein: ARTGTGDDEQY
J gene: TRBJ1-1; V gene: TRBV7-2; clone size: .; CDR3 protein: ASSLLRGFTEAF
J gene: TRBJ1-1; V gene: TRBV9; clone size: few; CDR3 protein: ASSGEGNTEAF
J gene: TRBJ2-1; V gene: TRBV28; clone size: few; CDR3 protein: ASSFRGFTYNEQF
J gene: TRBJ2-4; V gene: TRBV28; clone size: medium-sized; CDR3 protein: ASSVIAKNIQY
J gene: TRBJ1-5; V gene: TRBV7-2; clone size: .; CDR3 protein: ASSLEGWYNQPQH
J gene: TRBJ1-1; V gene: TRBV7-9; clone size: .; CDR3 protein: ASSLLSLQGLGKNTEAF
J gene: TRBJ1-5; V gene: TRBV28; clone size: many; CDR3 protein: ASSFVGNQPQH
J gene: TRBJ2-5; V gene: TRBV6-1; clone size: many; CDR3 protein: ASNPRGLAVKETQY
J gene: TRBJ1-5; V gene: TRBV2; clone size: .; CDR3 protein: ASSLTGAPQPQH
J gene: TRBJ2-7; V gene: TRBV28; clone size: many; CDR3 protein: ASSFEGRAGHYEQY
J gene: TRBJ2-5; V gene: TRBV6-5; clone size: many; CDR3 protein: ASSYYRGRTTTGETQY
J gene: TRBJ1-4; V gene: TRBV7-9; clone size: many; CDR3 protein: ASSVDRGNEKLF
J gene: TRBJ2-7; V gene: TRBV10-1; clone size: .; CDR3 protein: ASSPGPWPRQY
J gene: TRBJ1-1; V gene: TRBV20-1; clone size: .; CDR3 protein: SASRPYTGPSFSYTEAF
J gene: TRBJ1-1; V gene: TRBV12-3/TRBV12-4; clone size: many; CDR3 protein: ASSSTGTGVTEAF
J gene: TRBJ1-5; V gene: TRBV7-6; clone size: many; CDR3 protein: ASSLFDGAENQPQH
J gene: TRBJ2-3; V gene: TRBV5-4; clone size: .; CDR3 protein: ASSFPGLAGRDTQY
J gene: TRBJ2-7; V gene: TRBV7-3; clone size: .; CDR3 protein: ASSLMGGPLYEQY
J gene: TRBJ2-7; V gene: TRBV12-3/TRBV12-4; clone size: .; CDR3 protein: ASSLLADLREEQY
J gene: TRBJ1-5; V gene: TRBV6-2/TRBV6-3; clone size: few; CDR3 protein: ASSYRPGQGDSNQPQH
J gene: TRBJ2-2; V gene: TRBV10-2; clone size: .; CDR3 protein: ASSESSASGTAGELF